The rows below give T cell receptor beta chains drawn from one sample of a study of somatic mutations in cytotoxic T cells in rheumatoid arthritis. Measured with immunoSEQ multiplex PCR; TCRdb has only the in-frame clones, and not every one. The sample carries some 8,700 clones, 60% to 80% recorded once. Specimen: CD8+ T cells sorted from blood. These receptors all stem from a woman between 50 and 59 years old in good health. Both conserved end residues are part of each CDR3. D genes are given only for firm matches. Only part of the rows carry a size: once, few, many, or a class if the clone is expanded.

d_call clone_size j_call v_call cdr3_aa cdr3_nt
. . TRBJ2-7 TRBV7-9 CASSFGLEQYF TGTGCCAGCAGCTTTGGACTCGAGCAGTACTTC
TRBD2 once TRBJ2-7 TRBV4-1 CASSQDGTSDYEQYF TGCGCCAGCAGCCAAGATGGGACTAGCGACTACGAGCAGTACTTC
. . TRBJ1-2 TRBV7-3 CASSISHAGYGYTF TGTGCCAGCAGCATTTCCCATGCGGGCTATGGCTACACCTTC
TRBD1 . TRBJ2-7 TRBV28 CASSPSTGDYEQYF TGTGCCAGCAGTCCGTCGACAGGGGACTACGAGCAGTACTTC
TRBD1 . TRBJ1-1 TRBV27 CASSTLLQGPMNTEAFF TGTGCCAGCAGTACCTTACTACAGGGGCCGATGAACACTGAAGCTTTCTTT
TRBD2 . TRBJ2-5 TRBV5-6 CASSLVGLAGSQYF TGTGCCAGCAGCTTGGTGGGACTAGCAGGATCCCAGTACTTC
. . TRBJ1-1 TRBV13 CASSSTLWGGTEAFF TGTGCCAGCAGCTCAACCCTCTGGGGAGGCACTGAAGCTTTCTTT
TRBD1 . TRBJ1-2 TRBV28 CASSFRRGRGYGYTF TGTGCCAGCAGTTTCCGCAGGGGGCGGGGTTATGGCTACACCTTC
TRBD2 . TRBJ2-1 TRBV5-6 CASSLAREFVYNEQFF TGTGCCAGCAGCTTGGCGCGGGAGTTCGTTTACAATGAGCAGTTCTTC
TRBD1 . TRBJ1-1 TRBV27 CASSLYGTGTEAFF TGTGCCAGCAGTTTATATGGGACAGGCACTGAAGCTTTCTTT
. . TRBJ1-1 TRBV7-6 CASSLGVSTEAFF TGTGCCAGCAGCTTAGGCGTAAGCACTGAAGCTTTCTTT
. once TRBJ1-4 TRBV10-1 CARRANEKLFF TGCGCCCGACGGGCTAATGAAAAACTGTTTTTT
TRBD1 . TRBJ2-7 TRBV2 CASSDYTGDLSSYEQYF TGTGCCAGCAGTGATTATACAGGGGATCTCAGTTCCTACGAGCAGTACTTC
TRBD2 . TRBJ2-2 TRBV5-1 CASSFGGGTGELFF TGCGCCAGCAGTTTCGGCGGGGGGACCGGGGAGCTGTTTTTT
. few TRBJ2-1 TRBV7-3 CASSLTANNEQFF TGTGCCAGCAGCTTAACGGCAAACAATGAGCAGTTCTTC
. . TRBJ2-2 TRBV7-3 CASSLHRRVAVITGELFF TGTGCCAGCAGCTTACACCGCCGGGTGGCGGTAATAACCGGGGAGCTGTTTTTT
TRBD1 . TRBJ1-1 TRBV4-1 CASSQQGTGFLNTEAFF TGCGCCAGCAGCCAACAAGGGACAGGGTTTTTGAACACTGAAGCTTTCTTT
TRBD1 . TRBJ2-7 TRBV2 CASSANRGTRDEQYF TGTGCCAGCAGTGCTAACAGGGGTACGAGGGACGAGCAGTACTTC
. . TRBJ2-7 TRBV7-8 CASTMTGEGYEQYF TGTGCCAGCACTATGACAGGGGAGGGCTACGAGCAGTACTTC
. few TRBJ1-1 TRBV19 CASSMTEYTEAFF TGTGCCAGTAGTATGACGGAGTACACTGAAGCTTTCTTT
. once TRBJ2-3 TRBV18 CASSPPGGSTDTQYF TGTGCCAGCTCACCGCCCGGGGGAAGCACAGATACGCAGTATTTT
. medium-sized TRBJ1-3 TRBV30 CACTRGIVGNTIYF TGTGCCTGTACCCGGGGAATTGTTGGAAACACCATATATTTT
. . TRBJ2-1 TRBV11-2 CASSLGYGRGNEQFF TGTGCCAGCAGCTTAGGATATGGGCGGGGCAATGAGCAGTTCTTC
TRBD1 . TRBJ2-7 TRBV5-6 CASSWGQGAPLYEQYF TGTGCCAGCAGCTGGGGACAGGGGGCACCCCTCTACGAGCAGTACTTC
. . TRBJ1-2 TRBV6-1 CASSEGAEWGYTF TGTGCCAGCAGTGAAGGGGCCGAGTGGGGCTACACCTTC
. . TRBJ2-1 TRBV13 CASSFLSDEQFF TGTGCCAGCAGCTTTTTATCGGATGAGCAGTTCTTC
. . TRBJ2-5 TRBV19 CASTSSEAGSGETQYF TGTGCCAGTACCTCCTCCGAGGCGGGGAGTGGCGAGACCCAGTACTTC
. . TRBJ2-7 TRBV4-1 CASSQGLGHLYEQYF TGCGCCAGCAGCCAAGGTCTGGGACACTTGTACGAGCAGTACTTC
. . TRBJ1-3 TRBV28 CASSWDSYSGNTIYF TGTGCCAGCAGTTGGGACTCATACTCTGGAAACACCATATATTTT
. . TRBJ1-1 TRBV13 CASSSRGFTEAFF TGTGCCAGCAGCTCCCGAGGGTTTACTGAAGCTTTCTTT
. . TRBJ1-2 TRBV5-1 CAGRPGDNYGYTF TGCGCCGGCCGACCAGGGGACAACTATGGCTACACCTTC
. . TRBJ1-2 TRBV11-2 CASSLGSGIYGYTF TGTGCCAGCAGCTTAGGTTCAGGCATCTATGGCTACACCTTC
TRBD1 . TRBJ2-7 TRBV11-3 CASSLAGDRSYEQYF TGTGCCAGCAGCTTAGCAGGGGACAGGTCCTACGAGCAGTACTTC
. . TRBJ1-6 TRBV11-2 CASSLDLSRSMSPLHF TGTGCCAGCAGCTTAGATCTTTCCAGAAGTATGTCACCCCTCCACTTT
TRBD1 . TRBJ1-2 TRBV15 CATKRGTGTNYGYTF TGTGCCACCAAAAGGGGGACAGGGACTAACTATGGCTACACCTTC
. once TRBJ2-7 TRBV9 CASSVDGTPDYEQYF TGTGCCAGCAGCGTAGATGGGACACCCGACTACGAGCAGTACTTC
. . TRBJ1-1 TRBV25-1 CASSEVRAVDTEAFF TGTGCCAGCAGTGAAGTCAGGGCTGTTGACACTGAAGCTTTCTTT
TRBD2 . TRBJ2-3 TRBV11-2 CASSLELAGGLGTDTQYF TGTGCCAGCAGCTTAGAGCTAGCGGGGGGGCTGGGCACAGATACGCAGTATTTT
. . TRBJ1-4 TRBV4-1 CASSPFDWGGGNEKLFF TGCGCCAGCAGCCCCTTCGATTGGGGCGGTGGAAATGAAAAACTGTTTTTT
. . TRBJ2-7 TRBV27 CASSRRQVFYEQYF TGTGCCAGCAGCCGGCGACAGGTCTTCTACGAGCAGTACTTC
. . TRBJ2-7 TRBV19 CASSIVRGNEQYF TGTGCCAGTAGTATAGTGAGGGGGAACGAGCAGTACTTC
TRBD1 once TRBJ2-3 TRBV7-9 CASSLLRQGSTDTQYF TGTGCCAGCAGCTTGCTACGACAGGGAAGCACAGATACGCAGTATTTT
TRBD2 . TRBJ2-1 TRBV4-1 CASSQDGLGDEQFF TGCGCCAGCAGCCAAGATGGACTAGGGGATGAGCAGTTCTTC
TRBD2 . TRBJ2-7 TRBV6-1 CASSELISGADEQYF TGTGCCAGCAGTGAATTAATTAGCGGGGCCGACGAGCAGTACTTC
TRBD2 . TRBJ2-7 TRBV29-1 CSVGGRVGYEQYF TGCAGCGTTGGCGGGAGGGTAGGCTACGAGCAGTACTTC
. once TRBJ2-3 TRBV7-9 CASSLSPGVLTDTQYF TGTGCCAGCAGCTTATCCCCAGGGGTTTTGACAGATACGCAGTATTTT
. . TRBJ1-2 TRBV28 CASSFWLGYTF TGTGCCAGCAGTTTTTGGCTTGGCTACACCTTC
TRBD2 . TRBJ2-1 TRBV7-8 CASSPPTSGGGEQFF TGTGCCAGCAGCCCGCCCACTAGCGGGGGAGGTGAGCAGTTCTTC
. few TRBJ2-7 TRBV27 CASSLGRGALYEQYF TGTGCCAGCAGTTTAGGAAGGGGCGCTCTATACGAGCAGTACTTC
TRBD2 . TRBJ2-5 TRBV28 CASSLEEGLALRETQYF TGTGCCAGCAGTCTAGAAGAAGGACTAGCGTTACGAGAGACCCAGTACTTC